These 11 T cell receptor beta chains originate from one sample sequenced in a study of glioma-infiltrating T cells after dendritic cell vaccination. TCRdb's copy holds only in-frame clones and misses some; the assay was immunoSEQ multiplex PCR. Of about 65,000 clones detected, approximately 86% appear once; the ten largest clones hold 11%. The sample's time point: after dendritic cell vaccination, including at tumor progression/relapse. The sample here was blood, taken after dendritic cell vaccination. Receptor source: a human donor with glioblastoma.

The rearrangement links TRBV10-3 to TRBJ1-1, with a possible D match to TRBD1 (6 bases). Germline lookup yields CDR1 ENHRY and CDR2 SYGVKD. Between the trimmed V and J ends, which lost 1 base and 1 base, there was a span of 10 bases. CDR3 length: 15 residues. CDR3 region: CAISEFRQANTEAFF. For the CDR3, the DNA is TGTGCCATCAGTGAGTTCAGACAGGCGAACACTGAAGCTTTCTTT.

The chain is built from TRBV19 and TRBJ1-2; the match to TRBD1 covers 7 bases. Germline values: CDR1 LNHDA, CDR2 SQIVND (reference sequence). The length of the CDR3 is 14 residues. J gave up 4 bases and V 4 bases, and 6 bases lay outside the gene matches. Here the CDR3 reads CASSTGTVSYGYTF. In nucleotides, the CDR3 is TGTGCCAGTAGTACTGGGACAGTCTCCTATGGCTACACCTTC.

The chain carries TRBV6-1 and TRBJ1-2, with 11 bases aligning to TRBD1. CDR3 length: 14 residues. Germline V gene lookup returns CDR1 MNHNS and CDR2 SASEGT. Trimming took 3 bases from V and 7 from J; bases not matched to a gene: 4. This CDR3 is CASSDPGQGVGYTF. In DNA form, the CDR3 reads TGTGCCAGCAGTGACCCGGGACAGGGGGTTGGCTACACCTTC.

DNA for the CDR3: TGTGCCAGCAGTTATAGCGGGAGGGTCGCCGGGGAGCTGTTTTTT. Amino acid sequence: CASSYSGRVAGELFF. V and J are TRBV6-5 and TRBJ2-2; 11 bases are a match to TRBD2. With V trimmed by 3 bases and J by 6 bases, 3 bases remained unmatched. Germline V gene data show CDR1 as MNHEY and CDR2 as SVGAGI. This CDR3 region has 15 residues.

V gene TRBV9 combines with J gene TRBJ2-1; 7 nucleotides line up with TRBD2. This CDR3 spans 13 amino acids. The ends lost 3 bases at V and 10 bases at J; junction bases unmatched: 7. The germline CDR1 and CDR2 sequences are SGDLS and YYNGEE. The CDR3 DNA reads as TGTGCCAGCAGCGCCCCCCAGCGGGGAGAGCAGTTCTTC. Its translation: CASSAPQRGEQFF.

The J gene is TRBJ2-3, the V gene TRBV13; D is unclear. V lost 5 bases and J lost 3, with 9 bases in between. Germline V gene sequence: CDR1 PRHDT, CDR2 FYEKMQ (reference sequence). The CDR3 consists of 13 residues. The CDR3 spells CASSPLGTDTQYF. CDR3 DNA sequence: TGTGCCAGCAGCCCTCTCGGTACAGATACGCAGTATTTT. Variable domain in full (rest from reference TRBV13 and TRBJ2-3): AAGVIQSPRHLIKEKRETATLKCYPIPRHDTVYWYQQGPGQDPQFLISFYEKMQSDKGSIPDRFSAQQFSDYHSELNMSSLELGDSALYFCASSPLGTDTQYFGPGTRLTVL.

The chain links TRBV7-2 to TRBJ2-7; TRBD2 matches at 8 bases. The CDR3 consists of 15 residues. The V segment lost 2 bases and the J segment 0 bases; nucleotides outside the gene matches: 3. CDR1 is SGHTA, CDR2 FQGNSA, per germline. CDR3 amino acids: CASSLYSGSSYEQYF. CDR3 in DNA: TGTGCCAGCAGCTTATACAGCGGGAGCTCCTACGAGCAGTACTTC.

V and J are TRBV5-1 and TRBJ1-2; D remains ambiguous. V lost 6 bases and J 1 base, leaving 10 bases between the germline ends. Germline V gives CDR1 SGHRS, CDR2 YFSETQ. The CDR3 is 13 residues long. CDR3 bases: TGCGCCAGCAAAGAGGCGATTAACTATGGCTACACCTTC. Amino acids: CASKEAINYGYTF.

The chain carries TRBV4-1 and TRBJ1-4; D gene unclear. Looked up from germline, CDR1 is MGHRA and CDR2 is YSYEKL. The CDR3 has 17 residues. V lost 7 bases to trimming and J lost 0 bases, with 18 bases between them. In DNA, the CDR3 is TGCGCCAGCACCCCATCAAGTCCCGGTACAACTAATGAAAAACTGTTTTTT. Its translation: CASTPSSPGTTNEKLFF.

The V gene is TRBV6-6, the J gene TRBJ1-5; maybe TRBD1 (5 bases). The CDR3 loop spans 15 amino acids. Germline assignment: CDR1 MNHNY and CDR2 SVGAGI (reference sequence). V lost 6 bases, J lost 4 bases, and 16 bases lay in between. The CDR3 DNA follows: TGTGCCAGCAGGAGCCCAGGGAATGGGAATCAGCCCCAGCATTTT. Translating it yields CASRSPGNGNQPQHF.

This clone has just one count. The rearrangement joins TRBV6-5 to TRBJ1-2, with 8 bases lining up with TRBD1. Germline-derived CDR1 and CDR2 are MNHEY and SVGAGI. After removal of 6 bases from V and 4 bases from J, the junction contained 7 bases not matched to a gene. This CDR3 contains 14 residues. CDR3 residues: CASRPRGQGYGYTF. The CDR3, as DNA: TGTGCCAGCAGACCCAGGGGGCAGGGCTATGGCTACACCTTC.